This T cell receptor (beta chain) was sequenced for a study of identical twins. In TCRdb, the 5' RACE reads were re-called with MiXCR into one record per CDR3 protein. This table holds roughly 190,000 distinct CDR3 sequences, approximately 15% found once. The V segment lost 5 bases and the J segment 4 bases; nucleotides outside the gene matches: 9. This CDR3 contains 17 residues. Germline V gene lookup returns CDR1 SGHAT and CDR2 FQNNGV. A further study also used this sample, focusing on T cells expressing NK-cell markers.

This TCR was sampled from a woman aged 18-29 years in good health. The gene calls are TRBV11-2 and TRBJ2-1; 12 positions match TRBD1. Sequenced: CD8+ T cells sorted from blood. CDR3 sequence reads: CASSVGDRGRRYNEQFF. The CDR3 coding sequence is TGTGCCAGCAGCGTTGGGGACAGGGGGCGACGATACAATGAGCAGTTCTTC.